The 21 T cell receptor beta chains reported below all come from one sample, sequenced in a study of blood T cells in healthy people across ages. A sample-barcoded 5' primer and a J-beta primer mix were used in a second PCR of about 7 to 12 cycles. TCRdb reprocessed the 5' RACE reads with MiXCR, giving one entry per CDR3 protein. The data hold about 680,000 distinct CDR3 sequences, with 49% observed a single time. The sample taken for sequencing was blood. These receptors were obtained from a woman aged 55-69 years in good health.

The genes are TRBV4-3 and TRBJ2-7; D is possibly TRBD1 (6 bases). Per germline, CDR1 LGHNA and CDR2 YSLEER. CDR3 length equals 15 residues. Trimming left V 2 bases short and J 2 bases short, with 13 bases between. DNA for the CDR3: TGCGCCAGCAGCCAAAGGGCAGGGGCCGCCTACGAGCAGTACTTC. Translation gives CASSQRAGAAYEQYF.

V usage is TRBV12-3 or TRBV12-4 and J usage is TRBJ1-6; D is ambiguous. The CDR3 sequence is 13 residues long. Trimming removed 3 bases from V and 6 bases from J, with 6 bases in between. Here the CDR3 DNA reads TGTGCCAGCAGTTTCGGGGTTAATTCACCCCTCCACTTT. This gives the protein CASSFGVNSPLHF.

The chain combines TRBV20-1 with TRBJ1-2, with D perhaps TRBD1 (6 bases). The germline V gene has CDR1 DFQATT and CDR2 SNEGSKA (reference sequence). V was clipped by 6 bases and J by 8 bases, with 19 bases between them. The CDR3 has 13 residues. The CDR3 sequence is CSAPVGGASGYTF. In DNA form, the CDR3 reads TGCAGTGCCCCCGTCGGGGGCGCGTCAGGCTACACCTTC.

The genes are TRBV7-2 and TRBJ2-4; 8 nucleotides match TRBD1. Judging by the DNA end, TRBJ2-7 fits better; the J call may be wrong. Germline V gene lookup returns CDR1 SGHTA and CDR2 FQGNSA. The CDR3 length is 15 residues. The CDR3 bases are TGTGCCAGCAGCCTGTGGACAGGGTCTATCAACGAGCAGTACTTC. Amino acid sequence: CASSLWTGSINEQYF.

J is TRBJ2-1 and V is TRBV7-3; 11 bases fit TRBD2. The junction had 9 bases not matched to a gene; V was cut back by 5 bases and J by 9 bases. The CDR3 length is 15 residues. CDR1 is SGHTA and CDR2 is FQGTGA in the germline V gene. This CDR3 reads CASSVLAGGNGEQFF. CDR3 in DNA: TGTGCCAGCAGCGTATTAGCGGGAGGGAATGGTGAGCAGTTCTTC.

The gene calls are TRBV27 and TRBJ2-1, with 14 bases identical to TRBD2. The J segment lost 8 bases and the V segment lost 6 bases, leaving 15 bases of the junction unmatched. From germline, CDR1 is MNHEY and CDR2 SMNVEV (reference sequence). The CDR3 has 18 residues. This CDR3 reads CASSLLGTSGSAGHEQFF. Written as DNA, the CDR3 is TGTGCCAGCAGCTTACTCGGGACTAGCGGGAGTGCGGGGCATGAGCAGTTCTTC.

The CDR3 DNA sequence: TGTGCCAGCTCACCACCTAAAGGAGGCTCTGGGGCCAACGTCCTGACTTTC. It yields the protein CASSPPKGGSGANVLTF. This rearrangement joins TRBV18 to TRBJ2-6, with D maybe TRBD2 (5 bases). The CDR3 has 17 amino acids. With 0 bases removed from V and 0 bases from J, the gap between germline ends came to 9 bases. CDR1 is KGHSH and CDR2 is LQKENI in the germline V gene.

This clonotype came up a few times. This rearrangement joins TRBV5-1 to TRBJ2-2, with D hard to call. The germline CDR1 and CDR2 sequences are SGHRS and YFSETQ. V was shortened by 4 bases and J by 5 bases, with 12 bases between the two germline ends. This CDR3 contains 14 residues. The CDR3 DNA is TGCGCCAGCAGCATGATAGGTGGGACCGGGGAGCTGTTTTTT. This codes for CASSMIGGTGELFF.

J is TRBJ1-2 and V is TRBV20-1; tentatively, D is TRBD1 (5 bases). V lost 6 bases and J lost 4, with 18 bases in between. Germline V gene data show CDR1 as DFQATT and CDR2 as SNEGSKA (reference sequence). This CDR3 spans 14 amino acids. The CDR3 sequence: CSATPHAGPYGYTF. The CDR3 coding sequence is TGCAGTGCCACCCCTCACGCAGGGCCCTATGGCTACACCTTC.

This clonotype was seen only a few times. This rearrangement joins TRBV2 to TRBJ2-7; no firm D call. The ends were cut back, 6 bases at V and 7 bases at J, with 13 bases in the middle. CDR1 is SNHLY, CDR2 FYNNEI, per germline. The CDR3 has 12 residues. The DNA for the CDR3 is TGTGCCAGCAGAACACCGACTCCTGAGCAGTACTTC. It codes for CASRTPTPEQYF.

The J gene is TRBJ2-5, the V gene TRBV6-2 or TRBV6-3, with a possible D match to TRBD1 (6 bases). The CDR3 is 16 residues long. Trimming shortened V by 6 bases and J by 4 bases, and 21 bases separated the two germline ends. CDR1 and CDR2 (germline): MNHEY, SVGEGT. Written as DNA, the CDR3 is TGTGCCAGCAGCCTCCGTCGCAGGGGTTTTCGAGAGACCCAGTACTTC. Its protein product is CASSLRRRGFRETQYF.

This clonotype was found a few times. The V call is TRBV7-9, the J call TRBJ1-2; perhaps TRBD1 as D (5 bases). Germline lookup yields CDR1 SEHNR and CDR2 FQNEAQ (reference sequence). The CDR3 totals 15 residues. Trimming took off 1 base at V and 4 bases at J, with 13 bases between the two ends. In DNA, the CDR3 is TGTGCCAGCAGCTTAGAAACGGGACGGACCTATGGCTACACCTTC. Residues: CASSLETGRTYGYTF.

As concerns this clonotype: Relative to the germline gene, one junction end is altered; a read error may explain this. This sequence joins TRBV18 and TRBJ2-1; TRBD2 matches 10 bases. Germline values: CDR1 KGHSH, CDR2 LQKENI. This CDR3 has 16 residues. The CDR3 is CASSPPGLAAYNERFF. CDR3 DNA sequence: TGTGCCAGCTCACCACCCGGACTAGCGGCCTACAATGAGCGGTTCTTC. Variable domain in full (rest from reference TRBV18 and TRBJ2-1): NAGVMQNPRHLVRRRGQEARLRCSPMKGHSHVYWYRQLPEEGLKFMVYLQKENIIDESGMPKERFSAEFPKEGPSILRIQQVVRGDSAAYFCASSPPGLAAYNERFFGPGTRLTVL.

The rearrangement uses TRBV29-1 and TRBJ1-2; D unresolved. V gave up 5 bases and J gave up 8 bases, with 15 bases separating them. The V gene's germline CDR1 is SQVTM and CDR2 ANQGSEA. CDR3 length: 12 residues. The CDR3 DNA reads as TGCAGCGTTCGAGGGCAGCCGGGCGGCTACACCTTC. This translates into CSVRGQPGGYTF.

The V and J genes are TRBV9 and TRBJ1-6; TRBD1 aligns across 8 bases. The ends lost 4 bases at V and 5 bases at J; junction bases unmatched: 5. Germline values: CDR1 SGDLS, CDR2 YYNGEE. The CDR3 covers 15 residues. The CDR3 region is CASSLQGGNNSPLHF. CDR3 DNA: TGTGCCAGCAGCTTACAGGGGGGCAATAATTCACCCCTCCACTTT.

This chain joins TRBV7-2 and TRBJ2-6, with a weak D call TRBD1 (6 bases). The V and J ends lost 6 bases and 2 bases respectively, with 11 bases between them. This CDR3 has 15 residues. The V gene's germline CDR1 is SGHTA and CDR2 FQGNSA. For the CDR3, the DNA is TGTGCCAGCAGTTCTAACAGGGCTGGGGCCAACGTCCTGACTTTC. Translated, it gives CASSSNRAGANVLTF. The full variable domain, rest sourced from reference TRBV7-2 and TRBJ2-6, is GAGVSQSPSNKVTEKGKDVELRCDPISGHTALYWYRQSLGQGLEFLIYFQGNSAPDKSGLPSDRFSAERTGGSVSTLTIQRTQQEDSAVYLCASSSNRAGANVLTFGAGSRLTVL.

This clonotype showed up just a few times. This chain connects TRBV6-5 to TRBJ2-3, with no clear D. The CDR3 has 13 amino acids. Germline values: CDR1 MNHEY, CDR2 SVGAGI. V was trimmed by 6 bases and J by 3 bases, leaving 10 bases between them. The DNA for the CDR3 is TGTGCCAGCAGGCTGCCCTCTACAGATACGCAGTATTTT. The encoded protein is CASRLPSTDTQYF.

V and J are TRBV20-1 and TRBJ2-5; tentative D call: TRBD1 (5 bases). V was shortened by 5 bases and J by 0 bases, with 10 bases between the two germline ends. Germline V gene sequence: CDR1 DFQATT, CDR2 SNEGSKA (reference sequence). The CDR3 spans 13 residues. CDR3 loop: CSARRQYQETQYF. For the CDR3, the DNA is TGCAGTGCTCGACGACAGTACCAAGAGACCCAGTACTTC.

As to this clonotype: No conserved phenylalanine or tryptophan ends this CDR3, so it is likely a read error. The chain employs TRBV5-1 and TRBJ2-1; a weak D match, TRBD1 (6 bases). The CDR3 runs 17 residues. The V gene lost 4 bases and the J gene lost 2 bases, with 19 bases spanning the gap. CDR1 and CDR2 (germline): SGHRS, YFSETQ. CDR3 in DNA: TGCGCCAGCAGCATCCCAACAGGGATGGGGGCCTACAATGAGCAGTTCCTC. Translated: CASSIPTGMGAYNEQFL.

This clonotype showed up just a few times. This chain connects TRBV4-2 to TRBJ2-5; D remains unclear. Trimming left V 1 base short and J 3 bases short, with 9 bases between. Germline V lookup: CDR1 LGHNA, CDR2 YNFKEQ. This CDR3 region has 14 residues. This CDR3 is CASSQVVREETQYF. CDR3 bases: TGTGCCAGCAGCCAAGTGGTACGTGAAGAGACCCAGTACTTC.

The chain couples TRBV24-1 to TRBJ2-5; no reliable D call. Germline CDR1 KGHDR, CDR2 SFDVKD. V was trimmed by 5 bases and J by 2 bases, leaving 8 bases between them. The CDR3 has 13 residues. CDR3: CATSATVQETQYF. In DNA form, the CDR3 reads TGTGCCACCAGTGCCACAGTTCAAGAGACCCAGTACTTC.